The rows below give T cell receptor beta chains drawn from one sample of a study of cytomegalovirus exposure and HLA in healthy donors. Profiling relied on immunoSEQ multiplex PCR, and the TCRdb table lists in-frame clones only, not all of them. The data contain 210,000 or so clones, about three quarters of them singletons. What was sequenced was PBMCs. The receptors derive from a boy younger than 18 in good health and CMV-seronegative. The CDR3 runs from the conserved cysteine through the conserved F or W. D genes are given only for firm matches. The size entry is marked missing in some rows and otherwise reads once, few, many or a size class.

V gene: TRBV19
J gene: TRBJ1-1
clone size: -
D gene: -
CDR3 DNA: TGTGCCAGTAGGGTGAGGGCAGAGGACACTGAAGCTTTCTTT
CDR3 protein: CASRVRAEDTEAFF

V gene: TRBV6-6
J gene: TRBJ2-7
clone size: -
D gene: TRBD1
CDR3 DNA: TGTGCCAGCAGTTACAGGGACAGGCTGAGGGAGCAGTACTTC
CDR3 protein: CASSYRDRLREQYF

V gene: TRBV11-2
J gene: TRBJ1-1
clone size: few
D gene: -
CDR3 DNA: TGTGCCAGCACCGACGAAGGGGGTGAAGCTTTCTTT
CDR3 protein: CASTDEGGEAFF

V gene: TRBV6-1
J gene: TRBJ1-1
clone size: -
D gene: -
CDR3 DNA: TGTGCCAGCACTTCCGGGCCCCCCGGGGGAGCTTTCTTT
CDR3 protein: CASTSGPPGGAFF

V gene: TRBV9
J gene: TRBJ2-5
clone size: -
D gene: -
CDR3 DNA: TGTGCCAGCAGCCCCAGAGGGAGCCAAGAGACCCAGTACTTC
CDR3 protein: CASSPRGSQETQYF

V gene: TRBV13
J gene: TRBJ1-2
clone size: -
D gene: -
CDR3 DNA: TGTGCCAGCAGCTCCGGCAGGGTGGACTATGGCTACACCTTC
CDR3 protein: CASSSGRVDYGYTF

V gene: TRBV27
J gene: TRBJ2-5
clone size: -
D gene: TRBD2
CDR3 DNA: TGTGCCAGCAGTCCCACGGGACTAGCGGGGACATATCGGGAGACCCAGTACTTC
CDR3 protein: CASSPTGLAGTYRETQYF

V gene: TRBV5-4
J gene: TRBJ1-6
clone size: -
D gene: -
CDR3 DNA: TGTGCCAGCAGCCGAGACGGAACACTCGGGGATTCACCCCTCCACTTT
CDR3 protein: CASSRDGTLGDSPLHF

V gene: TRBV18
J gene: TRBJ2-3
clone size: few
D gene: TRBD2
CDR3 DNA: TGTGCCAGCTCACCATCAGTCGGTAGTAGCGGGAGTTCAGATACGCAGTATTTT
CDR3 protein: CASSPSVGSSGSSDTQYF

V gene: TRBV29-1
J gene: TRBJ2-1
clone size: few
D gene: TRBD2
CDR3 DNA: TGCAGCGTTGTCGAGCGGGGGGTTAATGAGCAGTTCTTC
CDR3 protein: CSVVERGVNEQFF

V gene: TRBV7-8
J gene: TRBJ2-3
clone size: -
D gene: -
CDR3 DNA: TGTGCCAGCAGCTTAGCGAGGGGGGGAAGGACAGATACGCAGTATTTT
CDR3 protein: CASSLARGGRTDTQYF

V gene: TRBV7-2
J gene: TRBJ1-6
clone size: -
D gene: TRBD1
CDR3 DNA: TGTGCCAGCAGCTTAGCGGGGACAGCGGATAATTCACCCCTCCACTTT
CDR3 protein: CASSLAGTADNSPLHF

V gene: TRBV19
J gene: TRBJ1-5
clone size: -
D gene: -
CDR3 DNA: TGTGCCAGTAGTATTCTTGGAACTGGAGCCCAGCATTTT
CDR3 protein: CASSILGTGAQHF

V gene: TRBV27
J gene: TRBJ1-1
clone size: -
D gene: -
CDR3 DNA: TGTGCCAGCACCACGAGAGGGGGATGGGACACTGAAGCTTTCTTT
CDR3 protein: CASTTRGGWDTEAFF

V gene: TRBV27
J gene: TRBJ2-7
clone size: -
D gene: -
CDR3 DNA: TGTGCCAGCAGTTTATACAGAGCCTACGAGCAGTACTTC
CDR3 protein: CASSLYRAYEQYF

V gene: TRBV5-5
J gene: TRBJ1-2
clone size: -
D gene: TRBD1
CDR3 DNA: TGTGCCAGCAGCGTTGCCGGCACAGGGGGCAATGGCTACACCTTC
CDR3 protein: CASSVAGTGGNGYTF

V gene: TRBV2
J gene: TRBJ1-1
clone size: -
D gene: -
CDR3 DNA: TGTGCCAGCAGTTTATACGGGGGGAACACTGAAGCTTTCTTT
CDR3 protein: CASSLYGGNTEAFF

V gene: TRBV30
J gene: TRBJ1-5
clone size: few
D gene: -
CDR3 DNA: TGTGCCTGGAGTGGGGGGGGGAATCAGCCCCAGCATTTT
CDR3 protein: CAWSGGGNQPQHF

V gene: TRBV6-9
J gene: TRBJ1-1
clone size: -
D gene: -
CDR3 DNA: TGTGCCAGCAGTTATCTAGCGGGGGTGGGTTCGGTAGAAGCTTTCTTT
CDR3 protein: CASSYLAGVGSVEAFF

V gene: TRBV5-1
J gene: TRBJ2-5
clone size: few
D gene: TRBD2
CDR3 DNA: TGCGCCAGCAGCTTGAGTCCCCGGGGAGGGGTCAGGGAGACCCAGTACTTC
CDR3 protein: CASSLSPRGGVRETQYF

V gene: TRBV2
J gene: TRBJ2-1
clone size: -
D gene: -
CDR3 DNA: TGTGCCAGCAGTGAAGGAGCAGGCCCGTACAATGAGCAGTTCTTC
CDR3 protein: CASSEGAGPYNEQFF

V gene: TRBV14
J gene: TRBJ2-3
clone size: -
D gene: TRBD2
CDR3 DNA: TGTGCCAGCAGCCAAGATAGCGGGAGGGCCCCAGATACGCAGTATTTT
CDR3 protein: CASSQDSGRAPDTQYF

V gene: TRBV6-5
J gene: TRBJ1-6
clone size: -
D gene: TRBD1
CDR3 DNA: TGTGCCAGCAACCCGGGACAGAAGAATTCACCCCTCCACTTT
CDR3 protein: CASNPGQKNSPLHF

V gene: TRBV21-1
J gene: TRBJ2-3
clone size: -
D gene: -
CDR3 DNA: TGTGCCAGCAGCAAAGACAGCTCCACAGATACGCAGTATTTT
CDR3 protein: CASSKDSSTDTQYF

V gene: TRBV5-5
J gene: TRBJ1-1
clone size: once
D gene: -
CDR3 DNA: TGTGCCAGCAGCTTCCCGGGAACGAACACTGAAGCTTTCTTT
CDR3 protein: CASSFPGTNTEAFF